Following are 21 T cell receptor beta chains from one sample sequenced in a study of CD8 T cells in Susac syndrome. The authors reverse transcribed roughly 0.5 to 1 ug RNA with random hexamers. TCRdb analysed the immunoSEQ multiplex PCR reads with MiXCR anew, one entry per CDR3 protein. The sample includes about 150,000 distinct CDR3 sequences, roughly 96% of them seen just once. The sequenced sample consisted of CD4+ T cells from PBMCs. The receptors stem from a human donor with multiple sclerosis.

This clonotype has just one count. This sequence joins TRBV13 and TRBJ2-2; TRBD2 matches 10 bases. Germline V lookup: CDR1 PRHDT, CDR2 FYEKMQ (reference sequence). The CDR3 loop spans 16 amino acids. After removal of 2 bases from V and 5 bases from J, the junction contained 5 bases not matched to a gene. CDR3 loop: CASSLRLAGETGELFF. Here the CDR3 DNA reads TGTGCCAGCAGCTTAAGGCTAGCGGGAGAGACCGGGGAGCTGTTTTTT.

This chain uses TRBV7-3 with TRBJ2-3, with D possibly matching TRBD1 (5 bases). V dropped 2 bases and J dropped 5 bases, with 8 bases sitting between them. This CDR3 is built from 13 residues. Germline V CDR1 and CDR2: SGHTA, FQGTGA. CDR3 protein: CASSLAGKDTQYF. CDR3 nucleotides: TGTGCCAGCAGCTTAGCAGGGAAAGATACGCAGTATTTT.

The V and J genes are TRBV7-9 and TRBJ1-6; unclear D gene. This CDR3 is built from 14 residues. CDR1 is SEHNR, CDR2 FQNEAQ, per germline (reference sequence). The V end lost 4 bases, the J end lost 11 bases, and 15 bases lay between the germline ends. CDR3 sequence reads: CASSSSKRGTPLHF. The CDR3, as DNA: TGTGCCAGCAGCTCCAGTAAACGGGGTACACCCCTCCACTTT.

The chain is built from TRBV10-3 and TRBJ1-1, with 8 bases fitting TRBD1. CDR1 and CDR2 from the germline V gene are ENHRY and SYGVKD. There are 16 residues in the CDR3. V was pared by 8 bases and J by 3 bases, with 14 bases of the junction left unmatched. The CDR3 is CAIVKGQGVGDTEAFF. The CDR3 DNA is TGTGCCATCGTTAAAGGACAGGGAGTGGGGGACACTGAAGCTTTCTTT.

The genes are TRBV27 and TRBJ2-3, with 8 bases fitting TRBD1. Per the germline V gene, CDR1 is MNHEY and CDR2 is SMNVEV (reference sequence). This CDR3 comprises 14 residues. V lost 3 bases to trimming and J lost 2 bases; unmatched junction nucleotides: 1. The CDR3 reads CASSLDRVTDTQYF. CDR3 sequence (DNA): TGTGCCAGCAGTTTGGACAGGGTCACAGATACGCAGTATTTT.

The chain links TRBV2 to TRBJ2-2, with no clear D. The CDR3 totals 13 residues. Trimming removed 5 bases from V and 3 bases from J, with 7 bases in between. Germline V gene sequence: CDR1 SNHLY, CDR2 FYNNEI. CDR3: CASSNGHTGELFF. The CDR3 nucleotides read TGTGCCAGCAGTAATGGACACACCGGGGAGCTGTTTTTT.

The chain has TRBV6-2 or TRBV6-3 and TRBJ2-1; no clear D. The V gene lost 2 bases and the J gene lost 0 bases, with 5 bases spanning the gap. This CDR3 is 14 amino acids long. CDR1 and CDR2 from the germline V gene are MNHEY and SVGEGT. The CDR3 here is CASSYRSSYNEQFF. As DNA, the CDR3 is TGTGCCAGCAGTTACCGAAGCTCCTACAATGAGCAGTTCTTC.

This sequence joins TRBV6-1 and TRBJ1-6; the match to TRBD1 covers 7 bases. V lost 6 bases to trimming and J lost 4 bases; unmatched junction nucleotides: 9. From germline, CDR1 is MNHNS and CDR2 SASEGT. The length of the CDR3 is 16 residues. CDR3 nucleotides: TGTGCCAGCAGGACGGGACAGCACCATTATAATTCACCCCTCCACTTT. Protein sequence: CASRTGQHHYNSPLHF.

This rearrangement joins TRBV14 to TRBJ1-1; D may be TRBD1 (5 bases). Germline CDR1 SGHDN, CDR2 FVKESK. V was clipped by 1 base and J by 7 bases, with 7 bases between them. This CDR3 contains 12 residues. Here the CDR3 reads CASSQAGFEAFF. CDR3 sequence (DNA): TGTGCCAGCAGCCAAGCAGGGTTTGAAGCTTTCTTT.

The chain links TRBV3-1 to TRBJ2-4; 13 nucleotides align to TRBD2. V dropped 3 bases and J dropped 1; count of bases not matched to a gene: 15. Germline lookup yields CDR1 LGHDT and CDR2 YNNKEL (reference sequence). CDR3 length: 21 residues. CDR3 in amino acids: CASSHIPRLAGGDSAKNIQYF. The CDR3 coding sequence is TGTGCCAGCAGCCATATTCCGAGACTAGCGGGAGGAGATTCGGCCAAAAACATTCAGTACTTC.

The chain combines TRBV19 with TRBJ2-7, with D perhaps being TRBD1 or TRBD2 (5 bases each). The V and J ends lost 5 bases and 3 bases respectively, with 14 bases between them. CDR3 size: 14 residues. The V gene's germline CDR1 is LNHDA and CDR2 SQIVND (reference sequence). CDR3 nucleotides: TGTGCCAGTAGTCCTAAGGGACGGATCTACGAGCAGTACTTC. Translated: CASSPKGRIYEQYF. Complete variable domain (other parts from reference TRBV19 and TRBJ2-7): DGGITQSPKYLFRKEGQNVTLSCEQNLNHDAMYWYRQDPGQGLRLIYYSQIVNDFQKGDIAEGYSVSREKKESFPLTVTSAQKNPTAFYLCASSPKGRIYEQYFGPGTRLTVT.

The chain is built from TRBV25-1 and TRBJ1-2, with D maybe TRBD1 (5 bases). The CDR3 is 11 residues long. The V gene's germline CDR1 is MGHDK and CDR2 SYGVNS. V gave up 7 bases and J gave up 4 bases, with 7 bases separating them. The CDR3 loop reads CASKTAYGYTF. Here the CDR3 DNA reads TGTGCCAGCAAGACAGCCTATGGCTACACCTTC.

This chain uses TRBV5-6 with TRBJ2-7, with 8 nucleotides matching TRBD1. The CDR3 length is 18 residues. In germline, CDR1 is SGHDT, CDR2 YYEEEE. V was clipped by 4 bases and J by 1 base; unmatched bases: 16. In nucleotides, the CDR3 is TGTGCCAGCAGCCACGGACGCCTGGACAGGGCGAGGTCCTACGAGCAGTACTTC. Protein product: CASSHGRLDRARSYEQYF.

CDR3 residues: CSVGSGRIDTGELFF. The CDR3 DNA reads TGCAGCGTTGGCAGCGGGAGGATCGACACCGGGGAGCTGTTTTTT. The chain has TRBV29-1 and TRBJ2-2; TRBD2 aligns across 9 bases. V trimming: 4 bases; J trimming: 3 bases; junction bases outside the gene matches: 6. The CDR3 extends over 15 amino acids. Germline CDR1 is SQVTM and CDR2 is ANQGSEA.

Comment on this clonotype: Germline and junction disagree at one end, which may indicate a read error. The chain uses TRBV20-1 and TRBJ1-2; D is perhaps TRBD1 (5 bases). This CDR3 has 14 residues. The germline V gene has CDR1 DFQATT and CDR2 SNEGSKA (reference sequence). The CDR3 sequence is CSAREEGSAVGYTF. In DNA, the CDR3 is TGCAGTGCCAGAGAGGAGGGGTCTGCCGTCGGCTACACCTTC.

The chain recombines TRBV20-1 with TRBJ1-1, with TRBD1 matching over 9 bases. From germline, CDR1 is DFQATT and CDR2 SNEGSKA (reference sequence). The CDR3 consists of 13 residues. Trimming at V came to 5 bases and at J to 7 bases, leaving 8 bases not matched to a gene. Written as DNA, the CDR3 is TGCAGTGCTCCCTACAGGGGGCAAAATGAAGCTTTCTTT. Residues: CSAPYRGQNEAFF.

The rearrangement links TRBV2 to TRBJ1-6, with D unclear. With 6 bases removed from V and 8 bases from J, the gap between germline ends came to 14 bases. Germline CDR1 reads SNHLY; CDR2 reads FYNNEI. This CDR3 has 14 residues. For the CDR3, the DNA is TGTGCCAGCAGGCCCGTGGCACCAGATTCACCCCTCCACTTT. Translation gives CASRPVAPDSPLHF. The whole variable domain, filled in from reference TRBV2 and TRBJ1-6, reads EPEVTQTPSHQVTQMGQEVILRCVPISNHLYFYWYRQILGQKVEFLVSFYNNEISEKSEIFDDQFSVERPDGSNFTLKIRSTKLEDSAMYFCASRPVAPDSPLHFGNGTRLTVT.

The chain joins TRBV12-3 or TRBV12-4 to TRBJ2-1; TRBD2 agrees at 9 bases. The CDR3 has 14 residues. The trim removed 10 bases at V and 7 bases at J, leaving 11 bases unmatched. The CDR3: CAIPSGGGENEQFF. The CDR3, as DNA: TGTGCCATTCCTTCCGGCGGGGGGGAAAATGAGCAGTTCTTC.

The V gene is TRBV12-3 or TRBV12-4, the J gene TRBJ1-2; tentative D call: TRBD1 (6 bases). The CDR3 has 18 amino acids. V lost 5 bases and J lost 3, with 25 bases in between. Here the CDR3 reads CASSLGVGMGGADYGYTF. The DNA of the CDR3 is TGTGCCAGCAGTCTAGGAGTGGGGATGGGGGGCGCGGACTATGGCTACACCTTC.

The chain joins TRBV5-1 to TRBJ2-5; 11 positions agree with TRBD2. CDR3 length: 16 residues. The germline V gene has CDR1 SGHRS and CDR2 YFSETQ. V lost 1 base to trimming and J lost 5 bases; unmatched junction nucleotides: 7. The CDR3 DNA sequence: TGCGCCAGCAGCTTGTCGGGTCCTAGCGGGGGGGAGACCCAGTACTTC. Translated: CASSLSGPSGGETQYF.

This chain joins TRBV7-9 and TRBJ2-6; D gene uncertain. This CDR3 is 16 amino acids long. The V gene's germline CDR1 is SEHNR and CDR2 FQNEAQ (reference sequence). V was pared by 1 base and J by 4 bases, with 11 bases between. For the CDR3, the DNA is TGTGCCAGCAGCTTAGGAGGAATCCTCGGGGCCAACGTCCTGACTTTC. Residues: CASSLGGILGANVLTF.